The source of this T cell receptor beta chain is a study of beta chain features in type 1 diabetes. Background on the study: Sorted cells numbering over 95,000,000 were examined across all samples.

Via CD45RO/CCR7/CD25/CD127/CD95/CD27, cells of the CD4+ naive, central memory, regulatory and stem cell-like memory subsets were sorted. CDR3 length: 16 amino acids. Germline loops: CDR1 SGHTA, CDR2 FQGTGA. Unmatched junction bases numbered 11, after V lost 2 bases and J lost 5 bases. The entirety of the isolated RNA underwent reverse transcription, so expressed TCRB transcripts were sequenced. Repertoires were generated with immunoSEQ multiplex PCR, while TCRdb's copy carries only in-frame clones and drops some. The sample contains around 350,000 clones, roughly an eighth of which appear only once. The TCR originated in a man aged 18 to 35 in good health. V gene TRBV7-3 combines with J gene TRBJ2-5; 7 bases map to TRBD1. Sequencing was done on a sample of naive CD4+ T cells from blood. DNA of the CDR3: TGTGCCAGCAGCTTAGCTCTCACAGGGGAGATGGAGACCCAGTACTTC. Translation: CASSLALTGEMETQYF.